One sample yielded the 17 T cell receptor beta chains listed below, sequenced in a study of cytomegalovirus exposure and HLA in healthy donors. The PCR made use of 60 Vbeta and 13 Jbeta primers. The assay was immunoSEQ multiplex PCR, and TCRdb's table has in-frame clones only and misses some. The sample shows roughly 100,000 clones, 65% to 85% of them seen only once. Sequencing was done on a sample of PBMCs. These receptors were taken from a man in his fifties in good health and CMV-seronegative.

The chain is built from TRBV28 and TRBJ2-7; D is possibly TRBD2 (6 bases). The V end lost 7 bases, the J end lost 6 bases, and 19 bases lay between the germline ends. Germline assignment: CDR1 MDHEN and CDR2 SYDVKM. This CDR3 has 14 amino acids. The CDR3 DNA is TGTGCCAGCATCCCGGGCGGGGTAGTGGGCGAGCAGTACTTC. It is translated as CASIPGGVVGEQYF.

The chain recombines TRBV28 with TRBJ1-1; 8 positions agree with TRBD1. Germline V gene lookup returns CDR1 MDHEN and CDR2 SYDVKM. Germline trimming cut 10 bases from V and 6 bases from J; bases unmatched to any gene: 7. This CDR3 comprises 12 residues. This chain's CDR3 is CATGTGASEAFF. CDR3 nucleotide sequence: TGTGCCACGGGGACAGGTGCCTCTGAAGCTTTCTTT.

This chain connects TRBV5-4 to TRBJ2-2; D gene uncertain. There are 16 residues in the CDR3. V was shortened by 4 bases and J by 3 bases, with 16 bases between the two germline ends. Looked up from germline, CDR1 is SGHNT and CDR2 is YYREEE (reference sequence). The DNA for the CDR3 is TGTGCCAGCAGCAGGAAGTCAGTCGCGGACACCGGGGAGCTGTTTTTT. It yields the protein CASSRKSVADTGELFF. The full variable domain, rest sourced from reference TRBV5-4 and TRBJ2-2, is ETGVTQSPTHLIKTRGQQVTLRCSSQSGHNTVSWYQQALGQGPQFIFQYYREEENGRGNFPPRFSGLQFPNYSSELNVNALELDDSALYLCASSRKSVADTGELFFGEGSRLTVL.

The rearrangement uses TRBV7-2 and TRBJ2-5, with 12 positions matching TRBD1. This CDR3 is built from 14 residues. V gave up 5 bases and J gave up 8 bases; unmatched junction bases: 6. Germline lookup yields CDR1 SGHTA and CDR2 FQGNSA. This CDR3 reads CASSPGQGAVTQYF. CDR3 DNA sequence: TGTGCCAGCAGCCCGGGACAGGGGGCAGTTACCCAGTACTTC.

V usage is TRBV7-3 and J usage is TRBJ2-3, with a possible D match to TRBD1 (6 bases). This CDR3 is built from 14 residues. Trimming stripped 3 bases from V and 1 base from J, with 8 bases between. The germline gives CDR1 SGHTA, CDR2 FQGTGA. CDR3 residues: CASSFTGRTDTQYF. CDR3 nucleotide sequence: TGTGCCAGCAGCTTCACAGGGCGCACAGATACGCAGTATTTT. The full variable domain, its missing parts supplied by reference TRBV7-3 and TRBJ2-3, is GAGVSQTPSNKVTEKGKYVELRCDPISGHTALYWYRQSLGQGPEFLIYFQGTGAADDSGLPNDRFFAVRPEGSVSTLKIQRTERGDSAVYLCASSFTGRTDTQYFGPGTRLTVL.

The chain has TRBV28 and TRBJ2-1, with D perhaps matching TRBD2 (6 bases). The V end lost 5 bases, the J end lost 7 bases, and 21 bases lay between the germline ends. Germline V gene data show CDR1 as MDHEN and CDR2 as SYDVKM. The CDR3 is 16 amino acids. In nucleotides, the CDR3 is TGTGCCAGCAGTCAAAGGGGACTGGGGAGGATTAATGAGCAGTTCTTC. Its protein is CASSQRGLGRINEQFF.

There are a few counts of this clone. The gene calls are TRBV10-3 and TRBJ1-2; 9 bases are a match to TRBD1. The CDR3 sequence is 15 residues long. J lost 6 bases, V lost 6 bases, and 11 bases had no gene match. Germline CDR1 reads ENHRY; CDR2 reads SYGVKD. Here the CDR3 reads CAIRSNTGGVNGYTF. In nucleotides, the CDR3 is TGTGCCATCAGGTCAAATACAGGGGGCGTAAATGGCTACACCTTC.

The CDR3 loop is CASSFLYSGPGVNQPQHF. The CDR3 region has the DNA TGTGCCAGCAGTTTCCTGTACTCCGGGCCAGGGGTCAATCAGCCCCAGCATTTT. The chain has TRBV28 and TRBJ1-5, with a possible D match to TRBD1 (6 bases). This CDR3 spans 18 amino acids. The V end lost 3 bases, the J end lost 3 bases, and 21 bases lay between the germline ends. CDR1 and CDR2 (germline): MDHEN, SYDVKM.

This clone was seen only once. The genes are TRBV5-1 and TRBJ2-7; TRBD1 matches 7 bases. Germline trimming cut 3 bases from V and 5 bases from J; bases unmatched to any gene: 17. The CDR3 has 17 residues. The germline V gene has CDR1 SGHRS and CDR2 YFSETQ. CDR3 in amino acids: CASSSYIRAGGNNEQYF. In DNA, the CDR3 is TGCGCCAGCAGCTCCTACATTCGGGCAGGGGGAAACAACGAGCAGTACTTC.

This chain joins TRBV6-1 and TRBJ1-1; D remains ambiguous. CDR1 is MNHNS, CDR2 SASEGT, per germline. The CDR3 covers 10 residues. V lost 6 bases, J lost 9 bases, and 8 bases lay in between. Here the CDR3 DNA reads TGTGCCAGCAGCGGTCGAAAAGCTTTCTTT. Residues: CASSGRKAFF.

The CDR3 nucleotides read TGTGCCAGCATCGACTCCGACAGGGCCTATGGCTACACCTTC. It specifies CASIDSDRAYGYTF. This chain connects TRBV7-9 to TRBJ1-2; 7 bases line up with TRBD1. V shed 7 bases, J shed 4 bases, and the junction held 9 bases outside the gene matches. Germline V gene sequence: CDR1 SEHNR, CDR2 FQNEAQ (reference sequence). The CDR3 covers 14 residues.

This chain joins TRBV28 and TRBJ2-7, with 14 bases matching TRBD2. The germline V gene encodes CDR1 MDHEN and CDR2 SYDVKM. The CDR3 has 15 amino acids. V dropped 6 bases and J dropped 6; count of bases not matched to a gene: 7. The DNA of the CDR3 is TGTGCCAGCAGCCCGACTAGCGGGAGGGCCGGCGAGCAGTACTTC. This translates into CASSPTSGRAGEQYF.

The CDR3 sequence is CASSLGFNERAFF. The DNA for the CDR3 is TGTGCCAGCAGCTTGGGATTTAATGAGCGAGCTTTCTTT. This chain uses TRBV5-4 with TRBJ1-1; D unresolved. V gave up 0 bases and J gave up 10 bases, with 13 bases separating them. The CDR3 sequence is 13 residues long. Per the germline V gene, CDR1 is SGHNT and CDR2 is YYREEE (reference sequence).

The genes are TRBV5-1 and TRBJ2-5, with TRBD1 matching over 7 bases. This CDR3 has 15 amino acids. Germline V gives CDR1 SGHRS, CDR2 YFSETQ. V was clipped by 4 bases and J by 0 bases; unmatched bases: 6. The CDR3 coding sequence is TGCGCCAGCAGCCGCCGGGACAGAGACCAAGAGACCCAGTACTTC. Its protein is CASSRRDRDQETQYF.

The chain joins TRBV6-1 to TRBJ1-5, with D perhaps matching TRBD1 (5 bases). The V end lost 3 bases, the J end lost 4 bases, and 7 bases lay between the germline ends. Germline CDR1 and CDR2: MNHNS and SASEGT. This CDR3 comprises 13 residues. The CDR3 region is CASSDSGNQPQHF. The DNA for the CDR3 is TGTGCCAGCAGTGATTCAGGGAATCAGCCCCAGCATTTT.

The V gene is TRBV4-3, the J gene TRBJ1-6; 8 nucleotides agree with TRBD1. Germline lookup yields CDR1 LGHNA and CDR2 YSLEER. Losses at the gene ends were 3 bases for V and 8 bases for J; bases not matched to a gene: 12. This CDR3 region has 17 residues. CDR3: CASSHRPSGQDHSPLHF. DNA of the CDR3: TGCGCCAGCAGCCATCGCCCATCGGGACAGGACCATTCACCCCTCCACTTT.

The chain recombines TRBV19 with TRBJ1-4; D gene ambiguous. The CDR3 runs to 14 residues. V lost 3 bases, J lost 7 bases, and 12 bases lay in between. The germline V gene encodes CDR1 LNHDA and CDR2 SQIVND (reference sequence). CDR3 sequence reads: CASSISPGAEKLFF. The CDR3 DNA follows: TGTGCCAGTAGTATTTCCCCAGGCGCTGAAAAACTGTTTTTT.